A single sample gave rise to the 24 T cell receptor beta chains below, sequenced in a study of Ad26.COV2.S vaccination and SARS-CoV-2 variants. Assay used: immunoSEQ multiplex PCR; TCRdb lists only in-frame clones, some missing. Of about 460,000 clones listed, 80% to 90% were seen once; the top ten hold under 2%. Treatment specified: approximately 18 received Ad26.COV2.S at low or high dose, single or two shots; roughly 5 received placebo; per-sample allocation not given. At day 63 after the first vaccine or placebo injection, samples were drawn. The source material was peripheral blood, sampled in a trial of Ad26.COV2.S vaccine versus placebo. The receptors were gathered from a person aged 18-60 years who received the Ad26.COV2.S COVID-19 vaccine or a placebo.

A single count supports this clone. The chain has TRBV18 and TRBJ1-1; D is uncertain. Germline assignment: CDR1 KGHSH and CDR2 LQKENI. V was cut by 1 base and J by 2 bases, with 8 bases left in between. The CDR3 covers 14 residues. The CDR3 reads CASSPLGVNTEAFF. The CDR3 bases are TGTGCCAGCTCACCACTCGGGGTTAACACTGAAGCTTTCTTT.

The chain carries TRBV2 and TRBJ2-5; 9 nucleotides agree with TRBD1. CDR1 and CDR2 from the germline V gene are SNHLY and FYNNEI. Germline trimming cut 9 bases from V and 6 bases from J; bases unmatched to any gene: 8. There are 13 residues in the CDR3. The CDR3 sequence is CARQGALGQTQYF. The CDR3 DNA is TGTGCCAGACAGGGGGCTCTAGGACAGACCCAGTACTTC.

The rearrangement joins TRBV4-2 to TRBJ1-2; 7 nucleotides line up with TRBD1. V lost 1 base, J lost 7 bases, and 3 bases stayed unmatched. The CDR3 runs to 13 residues. Per germline, CDR1 LGHNA and CDR2 YNFKEQ. This CDR3 is CASSQGQGRGYTF. The CDR3, as DNA: TGTGCCAGCAGCCAAGGACAGGGTCGTGGCTACACCTTC.

This chain connects TRBV2 to TRBJ2-7; D is unresolved. CDR3 length: 11 amino acids. V lost 9 bases, J lost 2 bases, and 8 bases lay in between. From germline, CDR1 is SNHLY and CDR2 FYNNEI. In DNA form, the CDR3 reads TGTGCCAGTCGTTTTACCTACGAGCAGTACTTC. It specifies CASRFTYEQYF. Looking up the rest from reference TRBV2 and TRBJ2-7 gives the full variable domain: EPEVTQTPSHQVTQMGQEVILRCVPISNHLYFYWYRQILGQKVEFLVSFYNNEISEKSEIFDDQFSVERPDGSNFTLKIRSTKLEDSAMYFCASRFTYEQYFGPGTRLTVT.

V is TRBV5-5 and J is TRBJ2-3; 7 bases are a match to TRBD1. Germline V gives CDR1 SGHKS, CDR2 YYEKEE (reference sequence). This CDR3 has 16 residues. The trim removed 0 bases at V and 4 bases at J, leaving 8 bases unmatched. Written as DNA, the CDR3 is TGTGCCAGCAGCTTGGTACAGGGGTTCGCGGCAGATACGCAGTATTTT. Translation gives CASSLVQGFAADTQYF.

This chain joins TRBV6-4 and TRBJ1-1, with D hard to call. V shed 4 bases and J shed 4 bases, with 13 bases lying between them. The CDR3 loop spans 14 amino acids. The germline V gene encodes CDR1 MRHNA and CDR2 SNTAGT. CDR3 sequence reads: CASSAKHRSTEAFF. CDR3 nucleotide sequence: TGTGCCAGCAGTGCTAAACATAGGTCCACTGAAGCTTTCTTT.

The rearrangement links TRBV30 to TRBJ2-7, with D uncertain. The V gene's germline CDR1 is GTSNPN and CDR2 SVGIG (reference sequence). The CDR3 is 13 amino acids. Trimming took 0 bases from V and 0 from J, leaving 6 bases between them. The CDR3 nucleotides are TGTGCCTGGAGTGTTGTGAGCTCCTACGAGCAGTACTTC. It translates to CAWSVVSSYEQYF.

This rearrangement joins TRBV2 to TRBJ1-5; D is ambiguous. This CDR3 region has 14 residues. Germline V lookup: CDR1 SNHLY, CDR2 FYNNEI. V was cut by 6 bases and J by 0 bases, with 9 bases left in between. CDR3 amino acids: CASSPGYSNQPQHF. CDR3 DNA sequence: TGTGCCAGCAGCCCAGGATATAGCAATCAGCCCCAGCATTTT.

The CDR3, as DNA: TGCAGTGCTAGTGGGGCCCCTAGCGGTTTGGGGGATGAGCAGTTCTTC. Translation gives CSASGAPSGLGDEQFF. The chain has TRBV20-1 and TRBJ2-1, with 7 bases fitting TRBD2. The V and J ends lost 3 bases and 8 bases, in that order; junction bases with no gene match: 16. This CDR3 has 16 amino acids. CDR1 and CDR2 from the germline V gene are DFQATT and SNEGSKA (reference sequence).

This clone came up a few times. The V gene is TRBV5-1, the J gene TRBJ2-1; D is unresolved. Trimming took off 4 bases at V and 2 bases at J, with 13 bases between the two ends. The germline CDR1 and CDR2 sequences are SGHRS and YFSETQ. This CDR3 is built from 15 residues. CDR3 nucleotide sequence: TGCGCCAGCAGCACTACTATGAGCCCCTACAATGAGCAGTTCTTC. Its protein product is CASSTTMSPYNEQFF.

This clone was detected only once. CDR3: CASSLLGQTNQPQHF. CDR3 sequence (DNA): TGTGCCAGTAGCCTGCTAGGACAGACAAATCAGCCCCAGCATTTT. The genes are TRBV19 and TRBJ1-5; D may be TRBD1 (6 bases). Germline values: CDR1 LNHDA, CDR2 SQIVND (reference sequence). The CDR3 runs 15 residues. Trimming cost V 6 bases and J 4 bases, with 16 bases left between them.

V usage is TRBV28 and J usage is TRBJ1-2, with D perhaps TRBD1 (6 bases). Germline loops: CDR1 MDHEN, CDR2 SYDVKM. The length of the CDR3 is 15 residues. The ends were cut back, 1 base at V and 3 bases at J, with 12 bases in the middle. The CDR3 reads CASSLSGTGHYGYTF. CDR3 DNA: TGTGCCAGCAGTTTATCTGGAACAGGGCACTATGGCTACACCTTC.

The rearrangement links TRBV27 to TRBJ2-1; 7 bases are shared with TRBD2. The CDR3 is 15 amino acids. After removal of 5 bases from V and 5 bases from J, the junction contained 9 bases not matched to a gene. CDR1 MNHEY and CDR2 SMNVEV come from the germline V gene (reference sequence). CDR3 amino acids: CASSLTGLRNNEQFF. The CDR3 DNA reads as TGTGCCAGCAGTCTCACGGGACTAAGAAACAATGAGCAGTTCTTC.

The genes are TRBV10-3 and TRBJ1-1, with a tentative D call TRBD1 (6 bases). Germline CDR1 ENHRY, CDR2 SYGVKD. V was trimmed by 10 bases and J by 1 base, leaving 13 bases between them. The CDR3 runs to 13 residues. CDR3 region: CATQGQENTEAFF. The CDR3 DNA follows: TGTGCCACACAGGGACAAGAGAACACTGAAGCTTTCTTT.

About this clone: At one end, the junction sequence differs from germline, possibly due to a read error. The chain links TRBV7-7 to TRBJ1-1; D ambiguous. The germline gives CDR1 SSHAT, CDR2 FNYEAQ (reference sequence). The CDR3 has 14 residues. Written as DNA, the CDR3 is TGTGCTAGCAGCTTAGTCAGGAGGAACACTGAAGCTTTCTTT. Translating gives CASSLVRRNTEAFF. Full variable domain (outside the CDR3, taken from reference TRBV7-7 and TRBJ1-1): GAGVSQSPRYKVTKRGQDVTLRCDPISSHATLYWYQQALGQGPEFLTYFNYEAQPDKSGLPSDRFSAERPEGSISTLTIQRTEQRDSAMYRCASSLVRRNTEAFFGQGTRLTVV.

The chain has TRBV9 and TRBJ2-2, with 13 nucleotides matching TRBD2. The CDR3 extends over 17 amino acids. CDR1 SGDLS and CDR2 YYNGEE come from the germline V gene. Trimming at V came to 2 bases and at J to 6 bases, leaving 7 bases not matched to a gene. DNA of the CDR3: TGTGCCAGCAGCGTGGGACTAGCGGGGCGAACCCCCGGGGAGCTGTTTTTT. Amino acids: CASSVGLAGRTPGELFF.

The rearrangement links TRBV14 to TRBJ2-2; no firm D call. Germline V CDR1 and CDR2: SGHDN, FVKESK. Trimming stripped 1 base from V and 8 bases from J, with 5 bases between. The CDR3 length is 12 residues. The CDR3 protein is CASSQGTGELFF. CDR3 nucleotide sequence: TGTGCCAGCAGCCAAGGGACGGGGGAGCTGTTTTTT.

This clone was seen just once. The V gene is TRBV13, the J gene TRBJ2-2; TRBD2 matches at 7 bases. The germline CDR1 and CDR2 sequences are PRHDT and FYEKMQ (reference sequence). There are 16 residues in the CDR3. V dropped 0 bases and J dropped 5; count of bases not matched to a gene: 6. CDR3 sequence reads: CASSLGGGSVTGELFF. The CDR3 coding sequence is TGTGCCAGCAGCTTAGGGGGCGGGAGTGTTACCGGGGAGCTGTTTTTT.

The V call is TRBV28, the J call TRBJ1-1; D is undetermined. Germline assignment: CDR1 MDHEN and CDR2 SYDVKM. The V and J ends lost 5 bases and 3 bases respectively, with 13 bases between them. The CDR3 totals 14 residues. The CDR3 protein is CASSHYETYTEAFF. In nucleotides, the CDR3 is TGTGCCAGCAGTCACTACGAGACCTACACTGAAGCTTTCTTT.

The V call is TRBV11-2, the J call TRBJ2-3; the D gene is possibly TRBD2 (5 bases). The CDR3 sequence is 16 residues long. The V gene lost 5 bases and the J gene lost 2 bases, with 17 bases spanning the gap. Germline CDR1 and CDR2: SGHAT and FQNNGV. The CDR3 DNA is TGTGCCAGCAGCCTAGGCGCTAGCCGCCTCACAGATACGCAGTATTTT. Translated: CASSLGASRLTDTQYF.

The chain has TRBV29-1 and TRBJ1-2; the D gene is possibly TRBD1 (5 bases). Looked up from germline, CDR1 is SQVTM and CDR2 is ANQGSEA. The CDR3 loop spans 12 amino acids. With 7 bases removed from V and 5 bases from J, the gap between germline ends came to 14 bases. This CDR3 reads CSADGTAYGYTF. In DNA form, the CDR3 reads TGCAGCGCCGACGGGACCGCGTATGGCTACACCTTC.

CDR3 residues: CATSTTGDYGYTF. For the CDR3, the DNA is TGTGCCACCAGCACGACAGGAGACTATGGCTACACCTTC. The gene calls are TRBV15 and TRBJ1-2, with D maybe TRBD1 (6 bases). Trimming removed 4 bases at V and 3 bases at J, with 9 bases between. There are 13 residues in the CDR3. From germline, CDR1 is LNHNV and CDR2 YYDKDF (reference sequence).

This clone was observed a single time. This sequence joins TRBV19 and TRBJ1-1; the match to TRBD1 covers 7 bases. This CDR3 is built from 15 residues. Per the germline V gene, CDR1 is LNHDA and CDR2 is SQIVND (reference sequence). V was pared by 7 bases and J by 7 bases, with 15 bases of the junction left unmatched. This chain's CDR3 is CASTPLNRGPYEAFF. DNA for the CDR3: TGTGCCAGTACTCCACTGAACAGGGGCCCCTATGAAGCTTTCTTT.

This chain joins TRBV3-1 (or the pseudogene TRBV3-2) and TRBJ1-2; D gene uncertain. Per the germline V gene, CDR1 is LGHDT and CDR2 is YNNKEL (reference sequence). Trimming shortened V by 1 base and J by 3 bases, and 12 bases separated the two germline ends. There are 15 residues in the CDR3. DNA of the CDR3: TGTGCCAGCAGCCAAGGGATAGGGCGAGACTATGGCTACACCTTC. Amino acid sequence: CASSQGIGRDYGYTF.